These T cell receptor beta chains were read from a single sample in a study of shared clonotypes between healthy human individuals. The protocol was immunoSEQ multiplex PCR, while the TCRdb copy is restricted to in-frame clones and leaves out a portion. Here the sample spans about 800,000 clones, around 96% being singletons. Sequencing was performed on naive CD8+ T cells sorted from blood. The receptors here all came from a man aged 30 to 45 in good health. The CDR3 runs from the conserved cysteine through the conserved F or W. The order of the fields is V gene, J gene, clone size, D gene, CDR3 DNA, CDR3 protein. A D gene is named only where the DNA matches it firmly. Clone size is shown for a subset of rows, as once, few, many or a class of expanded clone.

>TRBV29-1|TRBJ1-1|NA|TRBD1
TGCAGCGTTGGTCCCTGGACAGGGGAGAACACTGAAGCTTTCTTT
CSVGPWTGENTEAFF
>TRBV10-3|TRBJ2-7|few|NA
TGTGCCATCAGTGAGTCCGCAAGGCCCTACGAGCAGTACTTC
CAISESARPYEQYF
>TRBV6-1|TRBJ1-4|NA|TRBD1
TGTGCCAGCAGTGGGACAGGGTGGGGGGTTGAAAAACTGTTTTTT
CASSGTGWGVEKLFF
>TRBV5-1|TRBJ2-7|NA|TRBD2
TGCGCCAGCAGCTGGGATAGCGGGAGTTACGAGCAGTACTTC
CASSWDSGSYEQYF
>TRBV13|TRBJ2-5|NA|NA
TGTGCCAGCAGCGGACGGGAGACCCAGTACTTC
CASSGRETQYF
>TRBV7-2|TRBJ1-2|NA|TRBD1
TGTGCCAGCAGCTTAGGACAGGGGGCCTATGGCTACACCTTC
CASSLGQGAYGYTF
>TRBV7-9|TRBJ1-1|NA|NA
TGTGCCAGCAGCTCTATGGGCGGTTGGACTGAAGCTTTCTTT
CASSSMGGWTEAFF
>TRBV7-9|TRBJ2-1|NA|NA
TGTGCCAGCAGCCACAAAGGGGTCAGGGCCTACAATGAGCAGTTCTTC
CASSHKGVRAYNEQFF
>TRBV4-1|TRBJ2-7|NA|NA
TGCGCCAGCAGCCAAGCCCAGGACGGATACTACGAGCAGTACTTC
CASSQAQDGYYEQYF
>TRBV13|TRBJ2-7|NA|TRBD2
TGTGCCAGCAGCGTTGGAATAGCGGGAGTCGAGCAGTACTTC
CASSVGIAGVEQYF
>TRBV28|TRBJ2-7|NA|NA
TGTGCCAGCAGGTCCGGGACTTCCTACGAGCAGTACTTC
CASRSGTSYEQYF
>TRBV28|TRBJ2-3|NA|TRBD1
TGTGCCAGCAGTTCGACTCTTACAGGGGCGAACACAGATACGCAGTATTTT
CASSSTLTGANTDTQYF
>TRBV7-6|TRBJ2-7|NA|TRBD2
TGTGCCAGCAGCTTAATCCGGAGGACTAGCGGGAGTGTCGACGAGCAGTACTTC
CASSLIRRTSGSVDEQYF
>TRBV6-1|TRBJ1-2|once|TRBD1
TGTGCCAGCAGAGCACAGGGGGCGTCCTATGGCTACACCTTC
CASRAQGASYGYTF
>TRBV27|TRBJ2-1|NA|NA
TGTGCCAGCAGTTTTGGAGGTGAGCAGTTCTTC
CASSFGGEQFF
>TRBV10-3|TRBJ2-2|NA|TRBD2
TGTGCCATCAGTTCTAGCGGAAGTGCGAACACCGGGGAGCTGTTTTTT
CAISSSGSANTGELFF
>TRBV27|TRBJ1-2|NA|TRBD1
TGTGCCAGCAGTCCGCTCCCGGGACAGGGAAACTATGGCTACACCTTC
CASSPLPGQGNYGYTF
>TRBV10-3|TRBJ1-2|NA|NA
TGTGCCATCAGGAACTTCGACAACGGCTTGGGTGGCTACACCTTC
CAIRNFDNGLGGYTF
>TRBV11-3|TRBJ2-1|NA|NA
TGTGCCAGCAGCTTAGACTCGGTGGAGGATGAGCAGTTCTTC
CASSLDSVEDEQFF
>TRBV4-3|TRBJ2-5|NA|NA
TGCGCCAGCAGCCAGTCCCTAGCAGACCAAGAGACCCAGTACTTC
CASSQSLADQETQYF
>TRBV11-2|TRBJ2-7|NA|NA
TGTGCCAGCAGCTTAGGTTTGCGCTCCTACGAGCAGTACTTC
CASSLGLRSYEQYF
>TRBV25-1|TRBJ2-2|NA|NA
TGTGCCAGCAGTGCTGGGGGCCTGAACACCGGGGAGCTGTTTTTT
CASSAGGLNTGELFF
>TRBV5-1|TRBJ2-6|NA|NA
TGCGCCAGCAGCTTGGTCCGGCAGGACTCTGGGGCCAACGTCCTGACTTTC
CASSLVRQDSGANVLTF
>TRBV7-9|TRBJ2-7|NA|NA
TGTGCCAGCAGCGTGGACGGACTAAACCAACAGCAGTACTTC
CASSVDGLNQQQYF
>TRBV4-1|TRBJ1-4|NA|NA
TGCGCCAGCAGCCAAGTTGGTGTTGAGAAACTGTTTTTT
CASSQVGVEKLFF
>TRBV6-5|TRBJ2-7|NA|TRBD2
TGTGCCAGCAGCTATAGCGGGAGTAGAACCTACGAGCAGTACTTC
CASSYSGSRTYEQYF
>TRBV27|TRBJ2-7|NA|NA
TGTGCCAGCAGCCTATTTTCGAGCTCCTACGAGCAGTACTTC
CASSLFSSSYEQYF
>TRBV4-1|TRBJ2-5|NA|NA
TGCGCCAGCAGCCAGGGCCCTATAGGCGGGTCCCAGTACTTC
CASSQGPIGGSQYF
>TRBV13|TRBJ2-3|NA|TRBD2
TGTGCCAGCAGCCGAGCGGGGGCAGATGATACGCAGTATTTT
CASSRAGADDTQYF
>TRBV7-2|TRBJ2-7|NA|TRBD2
TGTGCCAGCAGCTTAGCGCCTAGCGGGGGCTCCTACGAGCAGTACTTC
CASSLAPSGGSYEQYF
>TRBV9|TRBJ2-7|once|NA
TGTGCCAGCAGCGTAGGCCTAGGCCTATCCTACGAGCAGTACTTC
CASSVGLGLSYEQYF
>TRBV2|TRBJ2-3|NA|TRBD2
TGTGCCAGCAGGACCGGACTAGCAGCCCCAGATACGCAGTATTTT
CASRTGLAAPDTQYF
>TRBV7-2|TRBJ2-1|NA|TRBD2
TGTGCCAGCAGCCCCGGACTAGCGGGAGGGGATGAGCAGTTCTTC
CASSPGLAGGDEQFF
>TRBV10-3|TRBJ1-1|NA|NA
TGTGCCATCACCGCAGGGGACACTGAAGCTTTCTTT
CAITAGDTEAFF
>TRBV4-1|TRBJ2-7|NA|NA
TGCGCCAGCAACTCCGCCCCGCCGGGGGAGCAGTACTTC
CASNSAPPGEQYF
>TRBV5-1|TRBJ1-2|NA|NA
TGCGCCAGCAGCTTAGGTGGGGATGGCTACACCTTC
CASSLGGDGYTF
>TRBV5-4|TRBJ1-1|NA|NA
TGTGCCAGCAGCTTGGACAACAGGGCCCCGAACACTGAAGCTTTCTTT
CASSLDNRAPNTEAFF
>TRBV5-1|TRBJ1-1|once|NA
TGCGCCAGCAGCTTGGAGGGAGTTTGGGCTTTCTTT
CASSLEGVWAFF
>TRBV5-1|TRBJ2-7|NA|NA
TGCGCCAGCAGCTTTCACACAGGTGCCTACGAGCAGTACTTC
CASSFHTGAYEQYF
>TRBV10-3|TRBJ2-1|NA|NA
TGTGCCATCGCAGACATCGGAGCCTACAATGAGCAGTTCTTC
CAIADIGAYNEQFF
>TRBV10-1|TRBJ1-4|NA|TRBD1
TGCGCCAGCAGTGAGTCCGCGACAGGGAGTGCAAAACTGTTTTTT
CASSESATGSAKLFF
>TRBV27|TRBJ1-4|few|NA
TGTGCCAGCAGTTTATTGGGGGGCGGCGAAAAACTGTTTTTT
CASSLLGGGEKLFF
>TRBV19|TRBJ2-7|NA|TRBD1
TGTGCCAGTAGTATAGTTTCAGGGGGCGAGCAGTACTTC
CASSIVSGGEQYF
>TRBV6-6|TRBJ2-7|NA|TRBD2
TGTGCCAGCAGCGGTAGCGGGATGTCCTACGAGCAGTACTTC
CASSGSGMSYEQYF
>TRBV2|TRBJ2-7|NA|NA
TGTGCCAGTAGGAACTACGAGCAGTACTTC
CASRNYEQYF
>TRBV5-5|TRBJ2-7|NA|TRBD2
TGTGCCAGCAGCTTGGGTGCTAGCGGGATTTCCTACGAGCAGTACTTC
CASSLGASGISYEQYF
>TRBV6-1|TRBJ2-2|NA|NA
TGTGCCAGCAGTGAGGCCCCAGAGCTGTTTTTT
CASSEAPELFF
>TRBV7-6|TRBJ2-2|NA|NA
TGTGCCAGCAGCTTAAGAGCAAACACCGGGGAGCTGTTTTTT
CASSLRANTGELFF
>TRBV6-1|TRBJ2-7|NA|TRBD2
TGTGCCAGCAGACACCGGGAGGGCGGTTACGAGCAGTACTTC
CASRHREGGYEQYF
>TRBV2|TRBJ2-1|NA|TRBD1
TGTGCCAGCAGTGGACAGGGTCTCAATGAGCAGTTCTTC
CASSGQGLNEQFF
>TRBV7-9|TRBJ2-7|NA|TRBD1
TGTGCCAGCAGCTTACCCATCTCGACAGGGGGCCTCTTTCCCAAGCAGTACTTC
CASSLPISTGGLFPKQYF
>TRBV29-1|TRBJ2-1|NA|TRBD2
TGCAGCGACGGACTAGAGTCCTACAATGAGCAGTTCTTC
CSDGLESYNEQFF
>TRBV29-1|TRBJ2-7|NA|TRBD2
TGCAGCGCCAGAGCGGGAGTGATAGGTGAGCAGTACTTC
CSARAGVIGEQYF
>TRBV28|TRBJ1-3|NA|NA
TGTGCCAGCAGTCCCATCGGGAGCTCTGGAAACACCATATATTTT
CASSPIGSSGNTIYF